Reported below is one T cell receptor beta chain. The sample belongs to a study of blood T cell repertoires in COVID-19. About the study: Material from acute and convalescent COVID-19 was sourced from the United States, Italy and Spain. Sample material is recorded as cDNA or gDNA derived from T cells, B-cell-depleted T cells, or PBMCs.

This CDR3 is built from 15 residues. Germline CDR1 MNHNS, CDR2 SASEGT. Between the trimmed V and J ends, which lost 1 base and 5 bases, there was a span of 12 bases. Original processing methods: Amplification with reference gene primers provided the estimates of nucleated cell counts. TCRdb's copy holds only in-frame clones and misses some; the assay was immunoSEQ multiplex PCR. That table supplies the V and J calls and clone size; D and trimming were determined from the DNA. This table holds some 99,000 clones, 70% to 90% found once. Sequencing was carried out using peripheral blood. The rearrangement links TRBV6-1 to TRBJ1-5; the D is unclear. This sequence originates from an older man with acute or convalescent COVID-19. CDR3 region: CASSEGGSRHQPQHF. The CDR3 bases are TGTGCCAGCAGTGAAGGTGGGAGCCGCCATCAGCCCCAGCATTTT.